Detailed here is one T cell receptor beta chain. What it binds is unknown. These data originate in a study of shared clonotypes between healthy human individuals. Study-wide results and limits: Since donors were few, the genetic and exposure-history diversity represented was limited.

The table came from immunoSEQ multiplex PCR; TCRdb's copy has only in-frame clones and leaves some out. This sample yields roughly 700,000 clones, of which less than 85% are seen a single time; 1.5% to 2% belongs to the top ten. Adult Caucasians living in Nashville, Tennessee made up all of the donors. The CDR3 totals 13 residues. V was pared by 6 bases and J by 6 bases, with 4 bases of the junction left unmatched. Germline lookup yields CDR1 SGHAT and CDR2 FQNNGV. V and J are TRBV11-2 and TRBJ2-4; TRBD1 matches at 8 bases. The receptor's source is a woman in her twenties or thirties in good health. The sample comprised memory CD4+ T cells sorted from blood. Specified subset: CD45RA-negative fraction. CDR3 coding DNA: TGTGCCAGCAGGTCAGGGACAGGAAACATTCAGTACTTC. Protein: CASRSGTGNIQYF.